This TCR beta chain was observed in a study of regulatory T cells in long-lasting Graves disease (dated by TCRdb to about 2021). About the study as a whole: Persistent Graves' disease was defined as antithyroid drug treatment for over 5 years with persistently positive TSH receptor autoantibodies. This study used TCR sequencing and RNA sequencing of peripheral blood to compare persistent Graves' disease patients against newly diagnosed Graves' disease patients. The study was conducted in China and was registered as a clinical trial. A total of around 35 samples underwent TCR sequencing: about 13 from persistent and some 20 from newly diagnosed Graves' disease patients. In the clinical cohort, patients with persistent Graves' disease had used antithyroid drugs for an average of around ten years.

The library came from multiplex PCR. The data were produced on an Illumina HiSeq 4000. iRepertoire HTBI primers and Arm-PCR amplification of CDR3 regions were used to construct TCR beta libraries. Gel purification was performed on PCR products prior to sequencing. Regarding the original processing steps: A total of under 80 TRBV and 14 TRBJ segments were identified across samples and were used for gene usage analysis of CDR3 amino acid clonotypes. COPE and FqMerger were used to merge filtered high-quality paired reads into contigs. BLAST was used to align contigs to IMGT TRBV, TRBD and TRBJ reference genes, and CDR3 was defined according to IMGT. Any clonotype with a frequency above 0.1% was counted as a highly expanded clone. Shannon entropy was used to measure repertoire diversity, and the Gini coefficient was used to measure V-J evenness. A clonotype was considered public if more than one individual shared it. TCRdb's own reprocessing of the public reads used fastp at Q25 and MiXCR and kept productive beta chains. For every CDR3 protein sequence, its rows merge into one entry that carries the most common genes and DNA. The V and J calls shown here were made by TCRdb, not taken from the authors' results. The sample profile shows a few hundred thousand distinct CDR3 sequences; roughly a fifth of them were found once. The ten largest make up 13% to 15% of the sample.

Paper-wide results and their limitations: Persistent Graves' disease patients showed lower TCR Shannon entropy and fewer highly expanded clones than newly diagnosed patients, suggesting clonal expansion. Because the primary lesion, thyroid tissue, could not be accessed, the study looked at peripheral blood alone. The authors noted that the small sample size was a limitation that may lower accuracy. Persistent patients shared more public clonotypes among themselves (around 2,500) than newly diagnosed patients did (approximately 970). Preferential use of TRBV28, TRBJ1-2 and TRBJ2-5 was observed in persistent disease, whereas TRBV20-1 and TRBJ2-1 were favored in newly diagnosed disease. Sequencing and analysis were limited to the TCR beta chain.

Spanning cysteine to phenylalanine, the CDR3 consists of 15 amino acids. The sequence is cut down to CDR3 DNA, 45 bases in frame from base 1. Via the germline V gene (reference sequence), CDR1 is DFQATT and CDR2 SNEGSKA. Trimmed from V: 2 bases; trimmed from J: 6 bases; junction bases lacking a gene match: 10. Sample time point, as interpreted from the label and publication: persistent/refractory GD, antithyroid drugs over 5 years with positive TRAb. For both TCR sequencing and RNA sequencing, RNA was extracted from PBMCs using TRIzol. Graves' disease was diagnosed according to American Thyroid Association guidelines. Patients for the study were recruited at an endocrinology department in Xi'an, China. From each patient, about 8.9 milliliters of peripheral blood was collected into an EDTA anticoagulant tube. PBMCs were isolated by Ficoll Paque Plus density gradient separation without further T cell sorting. An Agilent 2100 Bioanalyzer and agarose gel were used to assess RNA quality, and a NanoDrop 2000 was used to measure RNA concentration.

About this clonotype: Its antigen is unknown. No base-level quality is on record; no much larger clone is a single base apart.

Here the sequenced sample was peripheral blood mononuclear cells (PBMCs), taken when the disease was refractory, from a patient treated with antithyroid drugs. Recombination joined TRBV20-1 with TRBJ1-1; TRBD1 matches 9 bases in the middle. The sequence was collected from a female donor with Graves disease. The CDR3 region reads CSARPPTGGRSEAFF. In nucleotides, the sequence is TGCAGTGCTAGACCTCCGACAGGGGGTCGGTCTGAAGCTTTCTTT.